Shown below are 20 T cell receptor beta chains from a single sample sequenced in a study of shared clonotypes between healthy human individuals. Generated by immunoSEQ multiplex PCR, the TCRdb table keeps only in-frame clones and is missing some. The table includes about 2.2 million clones, about 93% detected once. Naive CD8 cells comprised CD45RO-negative, CCR7-positively selected cells, excluding terminally differentiated effector memory CD45RA+ cells. Source material: naive CD8+ T cells from PBMCs. These receptors were taken from a man aged 18 to 30 in good health. Some clones in this sample may be carry-over from other donors' samples.

The J gene is TRBJ2-1, the V gene TRBV4-1; D is unclear. Germline assignment: CDR1 MGHRA and CDR2 YSYEKL. The V end lost 1 base, the J end lost 6 bases, and 10 bases lay between the germline ends. The CDR3 runs 14 residues. CDR3 coding DNA: TGCGCCAGCAGCCAAGGGACGCAAGGCAATGAGCAGTTCTTC. Its protein is CASSQGTQGNEQFF.

The chain joins TRBV5-1 to TRBJ2-7; 11 nucleotides align to TRBD1. From germline, CDR1 is SGHRS and CDR2 YFSETQ. V trimming: 3 bases; J trimming: 5 bases; junction bases outside the gene matches: 1. The length of the CDR3 is 13 residues. The CDR3: CASSWTGGHEQYF. CDR3 bases: TGCGCCAGCAGCTGGACAGGGGGCCACGAGCAGTACTTC. The variable domain in full, completed from reference TRBV5-1 and TRBJ2-7, reads KAGVTQTPRYLIKTRGQQVTLSCSPISGHRSVSWYQQTPGQGLQFLFEYFSETQRNKGNFPGRFSGRQFSNSRSEMNVSTLELGDSALYLCASSWTGGHEQYFGPGTRLTVT.

The rearrangement uses TRBV19 and TRBJ1-1; D uncertain. Trimming cost V 0 bases and J 10 bases, with 24 bases left between them. The CDR3 has 17 residues. Germline lookup yields CDR1 LNHDA and CDR2 SQIVND (reference sequence). The CDR3 loop is CASSIEYPGVAKGGAFF. DNA for the CDR3: TGTGCCAGTAGTATAGAATACCCGGGAGTAGCCAAGGGTGGAGCTTTCTTT.

The rearrangement links TRBV19 to TRBJ2-1; 9 bases line up with TRBD2. The CDR3 has 15 amino acids. The V gene end was trimmed by 5 bases and the J gene end by 4 bases; junction bases not matched to a gene: 6. From germline, CDR1 is LNHDA and CDR2 SQIVND (reference sequence). CDR3 amino acids: CASSEGLAYYNEQFF. CDR3 DNA sequence: TGTGCCAGTAGTGAAGGACTAGCGTATTACAATGAGCAGTTCTTC.

The chain recombines TRBV29-1 with TRBJ2-1; 15 bases fit TRBD2. J gave up 1 base and V 4 bases, and 2 bases lay outside the gene matches. Germline V gene lookup returns CDR1 SQVTM and CDR2 ANQGSEA. The CDR3 has 16 amino acids. The CDR3 is CSVAGTSGRSYNEQFF. The CDR3 nucleotides are TGCAGCGTTGCCGGGACTAGCGGGAGGTCCTACAATGAGCAGTTCTTC.

The chain carries TRBV27 and TRBJ1-3; D is undetermined. This CDR3 spans 16 amino acids. Trimming stripped 2 bases from V and 0 bases from J, with 11 bases between. The germline V gene encodes CDR1 MNHEY and CDR2 SMNVEV (reference sequence). The CDR3 sequence is CASSLRPGPSGNTIYF. In nucleotides, the CDR3 is TGTGCCAGCAGTTTACGTCCTGGTCCCTCTGGAAACACCATATATTTT.

V and J are TRBV2 and TRBJ2-1, with 9 bases identical to TRBD1. The CDR3 loop spans 15 amino acids. Germline V gives CDR1 SNHLY, CDR2 FYNNEI. The V gene end was trimmed by 4 bases and the J gene end by 3 bases; junction bases not matched to a gene: 4. CDR3 sequence (DNA): TGTGCCAGCAGTGCTACAGGGGGCGACTACAATGAGCAGTTCTTC. It translates to CASSATGGDYNEQFF.

This chain links TRBV27 with TRBJ2-7, with 11 bases identical to TRBD2. Germline assignment: CDR1 MNHEY and CDR2 SMNVEV (reference sequence). This CDR3 has 15 residues. J was trimmed by 9 bases and V by 5 bases; bases with no gene match: 12. In DNA form, the CDR3 reads TGTGCCAGCAGTGATGTTCCGTTGCTAGCGGGAGGGCAGTACTTC. Amino acids: CASSDVPLLAGGQYF.

This clone was seen a few times. The same CDR3 also results from other DNA sequences found in this sample. This chain links TRBV9 with TRBJ1-1; D unresolved. The V gene's germline CDR1 is SGDLS and CDR2 YYNGEE. This CDR3 has 13 amino acids. The V gene lost 2 bases and the J gene lost 1 base, with 6 bases spanning the gap. The CDR3 DNA follows: TGTGCCAGCAGCGTGAAGGGGAACACTGAAGCTTTCTTT. It specifies CASSVKGNTEAFF.

In its sample, this clone was seen a few times. The V gene is TRBV10-2, the J gene TRBJ1-2; a possible D gene is TRBD1 (5 bases). Germline V CDR1 and CDR2: WSHSY, SAAADI. The CDR3 runs to 14 residues. V shed 5 bases and J shed 4 bases, with 14 bases lying between them. CDR3 nucleotides: TGCGCCAGCAGTAACGAGGGACTCGGCTATGGCTACACCTTC. Translation: CASSNEGLGYGYTF.

This clone was detected only once. The V call is TRBV4-3, the J call TRBJ2-7, with D possibly TRBD1 on 5 matching bases. The CDR3 covers 13 residues. Germline loops: CDR1 LGHNA, CDR2 YSLEER. V shed 1 base and J shed 7 bases, with 11 bases lying between them. CDR3 protein: CASSQGQGREQYF. DNA for the CDR3: TGCGCCAGCAGCCAAGGGCAGGGTAGGGAGCAGTACTTC.

The V gene is TRBV27, the J gene TRBJ1-1, with 7 bases identical to TRBD1. The J segment lost 6 bases and the V segment lost 7 bases, leaving 14 bases of the junction unmatched. Germline CDR1 and CDR2: MNHEY and SMNVEV (reference sequence). CDR3 size: 15 residues. The CDR3 region is CASNNLAGGFAEAFF. Here the CDR3 DNA reads TGTGCCAGCAATAATCTCGCAGGGGGATTCGCTGAAGCTTTCTTT.

J is TRBJ2-7 and V is TRBV19; tentative D call: TRBD2 (6 bases). V shed 3 bases and J shed 3 bases, with 15 bases lying between them. CDR3 length equals 15 residues. The germline gives CDR1 LNHDA, CDR2 SQIVND (reference sequence). The CDR3 reads CASSIGRERGYEQYF. In nucleotides, the CDR3 is TGTGCCAGTAGTATCGGACGGGAGAGGGGCTACGAGCAGTACTTC.

This clone appeared a single time. V is TRBV10-3 and J is TRBJ2-3; 7 nucleotides line up with TRBD2. The CDR3 covers 16 residues. CDR1 and CDR2 (germline): ENHRY, SYGVKD. The ends lost 0 bases at V and 0 bases at J; junction bases unmatched: 3. The CDR3 DNA is TGTGCCATCAGTGAGTCTTGGCGGGGGAGCACAGATACGCAGTATTTT. It is translated as CAISESWRGSTDTQYF.

The V call is TRBV21-1, the J call TRBJ1-4; TRBD1, the table's D call, lacks a check against the DNA. TRBV21-1 is termed a pseudogene. The CDR3 sequence is 15 residues long. CDR3 sequence reads: CASSKLKQSNEKLFF. In DNA, the CDR3 is TGTGCCAGCAGCAAGCTGAAACAGTCTAATGAAAAACTGTTTTTT.

The J gene is TRBJ2-3, the V gene TRBV5-6; 7 positions agree with TRBD2. Losses at the gene ends were 0 bases for V and 10 bases for J; bases not matched to a gene: 2. Germline lookup yields CDR1 SGHDT and CDR2 YYEEEE. The CDR3 is 12 residues long. The CDR3 reads CASSLGLAAQYF. In nucleotides, the CDR3 is TGTGCCAGCAGCTTGGGGCTAGCGGCGCAGTATTTT.

V and J are TRBV4-1 and TRBJ2-1; D not certain. V shed 0 bases and J shed 3 bases, with 12 bases lying between them. The length of the CDR3 is 16 residues. Germline V CDR1 and CDR2: MGHRA, YSYEKL. Here the CDR3 DNA reads TGCGCCAGCAGCCAAGATCTGGCGCTGATCTACAATGAGCAGTTCTTC. Encoded protein: CASSQDLALIYNEQFF.

The rearrangement links TRBV7-3 to TRBJ2-5; TRBD1 might be the D (7 bases). V gave up 5 bases and J gave up 5 bases, with 18 bases separating them. CDR1 is SGHTA, CDR2 FQGTGA, per germline. This CDR3 has 15 amino acids. The CDR3 nucleotides are TGTGCCAGCAGCCCGTCAGGGGGGAGAGGGGAGACCCAGTACTTC. It codes for CASSPSGGRGETQYF. The whole variable domain, filled in from reference TRBV7-3 and TRBJ2-5, reads GAGVSQTPSNKVTEKGKYVELRCDPISGHTALYWYRQSLGQGPEFLIYFQGTGAADDSGLPNDRFFAVRPEGSVSTLKIQRTERGDSAVYLCASSPSGGRGETQYFGPGTRLLVL.

V is TRBV27 and J is TRBJ1-5; the D is unclear. This CDR3 region has 15 residues. The germline gives CDR1 MNHEY, CDR2 SMNVEV (reference sequence). V shed 3 bases and J shed 5 bases, with 14 bases lying between them. The CDR3 loop reads CASSLTQPLDQPQHF. CDR3 DNA: TGTGCCAGCAGTTTGACACAGCCTTTAGATCAGCCCCAGCATTTT.

The rearrangement joins TRBV2 to TRBJ1-5, with 12 bases lining up with TRBD1. From germline, CDR1 is SNHLY and CDR2 FYNNEI. V was clipped by 2 bases and J by 2 bases; unmatched bases: 7. The CDR3 length is 18 residues. The CDR3: CASSEPGQGARGNQPQHF. As DNA, the CDR3 is TGTGCCAGCAGTGAACCGGGACAGGGGGCGCGGGGCAATCAGCCCCAGCATTTT. The full variable domain, its missing parts supplied by reference TRBV2 and TRBJ1-5, is EPEVTQTPSHQVTQMGQEVILRCVPISNHLYFYWYRQILGQKVEFLVSFYNNEISEKSEIFDDQFSVERPDGSNFTLKIRSTKLEDSAMYFCASSEPGQGARGNQPQHFGDGTRLSIL.